This T cell receptor (beta chain) is drawn from a study of blood T cell repertoires in COVID-19. Study-level information: PBMCs, B-cell-depleted T cells, or T cells were the source of the cDNA or gDNA that made up the material.

V lost 3 bases, J lost 1 base, and 14 bases lay in between. This CDR3 spans 15 amino acids. CDR1 is SGHRS, CDR2 YFSETQ, per germline. TCRdb's table, derived via immunoSEQ multiplex PCR, lists solely in-frame clones and lacks some. The data show roughly 170,000 clones, more than 75% seen once. The receptor was isolated from a middle-aged man with active or convalescent COVID-19. Sequencing was carried out using peripheral blood. The chain combines TRBV5-1 with TRBJ2-7, with a weak D call TRBD2 (6 bases). The CDR3 region is CASSSPAGKSYEQYF. CDR3 nucleotide sequence: TGCGCCAGCAGCTCCCCCGCGGGGAAGTCCTACGAGCAGTACTTC.